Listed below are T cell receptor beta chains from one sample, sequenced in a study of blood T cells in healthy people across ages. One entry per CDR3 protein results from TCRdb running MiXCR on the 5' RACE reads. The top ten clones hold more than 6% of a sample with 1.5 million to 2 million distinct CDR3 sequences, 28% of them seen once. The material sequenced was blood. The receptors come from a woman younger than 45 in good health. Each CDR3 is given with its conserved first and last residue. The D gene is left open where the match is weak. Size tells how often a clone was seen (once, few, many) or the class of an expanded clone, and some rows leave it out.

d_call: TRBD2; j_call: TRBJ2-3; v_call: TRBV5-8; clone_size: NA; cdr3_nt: TGTGCCAGCGGACCCGGTATAGCGGGAGATTCGGCAGATACGCAGTATTTT; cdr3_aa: CASGPGIAGDSADTQYF
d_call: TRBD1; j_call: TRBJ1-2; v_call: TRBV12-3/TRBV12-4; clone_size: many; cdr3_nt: TGTGCCAGCAGTTTCAACAGGGGCGGTGGCTACACCTTC; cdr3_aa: CASSFNRGGGYTF
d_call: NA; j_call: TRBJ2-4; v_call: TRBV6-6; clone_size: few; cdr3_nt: TGTGCCAGCAGCCATTCGACAGGAGCCAAAAACATTCAGTACTTC; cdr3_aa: CASSHSTGAKNIQYF
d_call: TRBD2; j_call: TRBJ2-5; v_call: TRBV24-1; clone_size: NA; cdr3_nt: TGTGCCACCAGTGATCGGGGGGTTCCGGAAGAGACCCAGTACTTC; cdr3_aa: CATSDRGVPEETQYF
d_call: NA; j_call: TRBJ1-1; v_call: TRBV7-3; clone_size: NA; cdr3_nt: TGTGCCAGCAGCCCATACCAGGGTCCTAGCACTGAAGCTTTCTTT; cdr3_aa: CASSPYQGPSTEAFF
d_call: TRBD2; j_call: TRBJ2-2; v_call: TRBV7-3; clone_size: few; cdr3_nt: TGTGCCAGCAGCTTTAATTCCGGGACTAGCGCCACCGGGGAGCTGTTTTTT; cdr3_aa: CASSFNSGTSATGELFF
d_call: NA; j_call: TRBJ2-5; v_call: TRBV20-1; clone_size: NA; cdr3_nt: TGCAGTGCTGGAGTCGGCTTCGTAGGATACCAAGAGACCCAGTACTTC; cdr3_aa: CSAGVGFVGYQETQYF
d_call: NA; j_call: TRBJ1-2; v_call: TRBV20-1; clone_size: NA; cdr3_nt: TGCAGTGCTAGTGCCAGGGGCCCGGATGGCTACACCTTC; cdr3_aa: CSASARGPDGYTF
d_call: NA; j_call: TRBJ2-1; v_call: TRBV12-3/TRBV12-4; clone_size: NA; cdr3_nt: TGTGCCAGCTCCTTTGGGGGGAGCCCGAATGAGCAGTTCTTC; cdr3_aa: CASSFGGSPNEQFF
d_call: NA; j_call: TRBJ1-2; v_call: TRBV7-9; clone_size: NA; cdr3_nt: TGTGCCAGCAGCTTAGAATCTCTAAGCCGCTATGACTACACCTTC; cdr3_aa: CASSLESLSRYDYTF
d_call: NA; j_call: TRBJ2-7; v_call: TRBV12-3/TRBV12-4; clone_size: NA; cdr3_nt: TGTTCCAGCAGTTTAGTGGAGGGAGGCTACGAGCAGTACTTC; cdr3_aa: CSSSLVEGGYEQYF
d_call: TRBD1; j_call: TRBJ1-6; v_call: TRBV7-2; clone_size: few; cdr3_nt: TGTGCCAGCAGCCACCCTGAACGGACAGGGCTGTCACCCCTCCACTTT; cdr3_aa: CASSHPERTGLSPLHF
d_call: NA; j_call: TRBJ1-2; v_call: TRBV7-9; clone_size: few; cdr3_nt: TGTGCCAGCAGCTTAGCCAAGAATGGCTACACCTTC; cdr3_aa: CASSLAKNGYTF
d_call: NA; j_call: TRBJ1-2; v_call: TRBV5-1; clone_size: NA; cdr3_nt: TGCGCCAGCAGTGGCAGGGGCGCGGGCTACACCTTC; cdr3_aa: CASSGRGAGYTF
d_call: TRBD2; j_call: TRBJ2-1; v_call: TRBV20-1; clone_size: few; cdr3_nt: TGCAGTGCTATAACCAGCGGGGGCGATGAGCAGTTCTTC; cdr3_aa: CSAITSGGDEQFF
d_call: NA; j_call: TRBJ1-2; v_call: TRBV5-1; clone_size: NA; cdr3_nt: TGCGCCAGCAGACAGAGCGGCCCCTATGGCTACACCTTC; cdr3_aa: CASRQSGPYGYTF
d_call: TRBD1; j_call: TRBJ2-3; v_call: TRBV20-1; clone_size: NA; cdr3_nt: TGCAGTGCAGGGACAGGGGGCGGGGGTCGGTTTGGTACAGATACGCAGTATTTT; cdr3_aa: CSAGTGGGGRFGTDTQYF
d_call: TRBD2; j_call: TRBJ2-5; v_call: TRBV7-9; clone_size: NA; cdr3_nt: TGTGCCAGCGGACCATGGACTAGCGGGGGCACGCAAGAGACCCAGTACTTC; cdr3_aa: CASGPWTSGGTQETQYF
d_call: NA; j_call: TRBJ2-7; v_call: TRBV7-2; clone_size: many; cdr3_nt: TGTGCCAGCAGCTTCGGAGGGCTGACGTACGAGCAGTACTTC; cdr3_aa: CASSFGGLTYEQYF
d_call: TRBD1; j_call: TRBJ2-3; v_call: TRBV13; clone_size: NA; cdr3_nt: TGTGCCAGCAGCCTAAGCCAGGGGGCAGGGGATACGCAGTATTTT; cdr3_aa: CASSLSQGAGDTQYF
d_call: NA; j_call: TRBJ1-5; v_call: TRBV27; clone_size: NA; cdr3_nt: TGTGCCAGCAGTTTTTGGGGGAACCGCAATCAGCCCCAGCATTTT; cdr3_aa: CASSFWGNRNQPQHF
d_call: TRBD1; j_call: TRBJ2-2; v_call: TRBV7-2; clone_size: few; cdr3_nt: TGTGCCAGCAGTCGTACAGGGGTACGAACCAACACCGGGGAGCTGTTTTTT; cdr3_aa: CASSRTGVRTNTGELFF
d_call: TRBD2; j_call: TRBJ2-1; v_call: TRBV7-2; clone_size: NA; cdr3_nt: TGTGCCAGCAGCTTAGCGCCAAGCGGGGGTTTCAATGAGCAGTTCTTC; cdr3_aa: CASSLAPSGGFNEQFF
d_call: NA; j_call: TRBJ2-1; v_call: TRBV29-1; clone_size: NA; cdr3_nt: TGCACCACTAAATCAGGATACAATGAGCAGTTCTTC; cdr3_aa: CTTKSGYNEQFF
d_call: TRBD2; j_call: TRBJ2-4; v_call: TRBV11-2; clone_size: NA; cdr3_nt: TGTGCCAGCAGCTGGAGACTAGCGGGAGGGAAAGAAAACATTCAGTACTTC; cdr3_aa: CASSWRLAGGKENIQYF
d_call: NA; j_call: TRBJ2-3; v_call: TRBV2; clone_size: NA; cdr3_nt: TGTGCCAGCAGCCCGACTACCCGTACGCAGTATTTT; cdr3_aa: CASSPTTRTQYF
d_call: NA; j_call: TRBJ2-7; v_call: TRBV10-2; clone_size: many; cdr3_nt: TGTGCCTCCTCAGGGTCACTATCCTACGAGCAGTACTTC; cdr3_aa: CASSGSLSYEQYF
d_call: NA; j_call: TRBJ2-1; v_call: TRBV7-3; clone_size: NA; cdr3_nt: TGTGCCAGCAGCGAAAGAAGGGGGGCTGAGCAGTTCTTC; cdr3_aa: CASSERRGAEQFF